This T cell receptor (beta chain) appears in the sequencing data of a study of vaccination and CD4 T cells after COVID-19. A word on this clonotype: The antigen remains unidentified.

Stated time point: late sampling 161 to 241 days after vaccination in a few convalescent patients. Treatment given: roughly 10-day PBMC culture with coronavirus spike peptide pools or control peptides (ViraFEST assay). ViraFEST stimulated the growth of antigen-specific T cells using peptide pools and subsequently profiled their TCRs by sequencing. With the Oncomine TCR Beta short-read assay, DNA from cultured CD4+ T cells was sequenced. The source of extracted genomic DNA was cultured CD4+ T cells. A single record per CDR3 protein comes from TCRdb applying MiXCR to the PCR reads. This table has more than 20,000 distinct CDR3 sequences, 42% appearing once. This clonotype was obtained from a human donor who had recovered from COVID-19. The sequencing here drew on CD4+ T cells from blood, cultured in vitro, taken about 7 months after SARS-CoV-2 vaccination.

The CDR3 region is CSVPRLAGGRETQYF. The DNA for the CDR3 is TGCAGTGTCCCCAGACTAGCGGGAGGGAGGGAGACCCAGTACTTC. The rearrangement joins TRBV20-1 to TRBJ2-5, with 14 positions matching TRBD2. Trimming at V came to 7 bases and at J to 5 bases, leaving 9 bases not matched to a gene. The germline CDR1 and CDR2 sequences are DFQATT and SNEGSKA (reference sequence). The CDR3 has 15 residues.